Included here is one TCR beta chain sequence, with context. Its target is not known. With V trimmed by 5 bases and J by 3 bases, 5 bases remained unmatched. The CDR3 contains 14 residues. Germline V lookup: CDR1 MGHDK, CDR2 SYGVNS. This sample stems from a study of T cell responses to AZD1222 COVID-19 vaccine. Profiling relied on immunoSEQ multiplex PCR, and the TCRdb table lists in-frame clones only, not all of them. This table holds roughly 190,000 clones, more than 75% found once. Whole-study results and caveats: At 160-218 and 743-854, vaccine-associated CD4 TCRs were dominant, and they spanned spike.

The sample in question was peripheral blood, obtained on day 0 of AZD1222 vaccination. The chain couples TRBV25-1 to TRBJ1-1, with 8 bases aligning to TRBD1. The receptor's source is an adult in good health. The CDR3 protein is CASSFDRGHTEAFF. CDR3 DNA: TGTGCCAGCAGTTTCGACAGGGGTCACACTGAAGCTTTCTTT.